The 18 T cell receptor beta chains given below trace back to one sample, sequenced in a study of CD8 T cells in ankylosing spondylitis. Findings and limits, study-wide: There was a TCR beta motif, made of several highly homologous variants, that appeared characteristic of ankylosing spondylitis blood.

These receptors are not linked to any known antigen. TCRdb passed the 5' RACE reads through MiXCR, listing each CDR3 protein once. The sample shows about 390,000 distinct CDR3 sequences, 20% to 25% of them seen only once. The sequenced sample consisted of blood, either unsorted or a sorted T cell fraction (not recorded which). Source of these receptors: a male donor with ankylosing spondylitis.

The V and J genes are TRBV30 and TRBJ2-3, with D perhaps TRBD2 (6 bases). Germline CDR1 reads GTSNPN; CDR2 reads SVGIG (reference sequence). V dropped 3 bases and J dropped 6 bases, with 22 bases sitting between them. There are 16 residues in the CDR3. CDR3 in DNA: TGTGCCTGGAGAAGGGACTTCGATCGTTTAGGGGATACGCAGTATTTT. This gives the protein CAWRRDFDRLGDTQYF. Full variable domain (outside the CDR3, taken from reference TRBV30 and TRBJ2-3): SQTIHQWPATLVQPVGSPLSLECTVEGTSNPNLYWYRQAAGRGLQLLFYSVGIGQISSEVPQNLSASRPQDRQFILSSKKLLLSDSGFYLCAWRRDFDRLGDTQYFGPGTRLTVL.

This clonotype was found a few times. This chain links TRBV28 with TRBJ2-1; the D is unclear. Looked up from germline, CDR1 is MDHEN and CDR2 is SYDVKM. The CDR3 spans 11 residues. The V and J ends lost 6 bases and 10 bases respectively, with 10 bases between them. CDR3 bases: TGTGCCAGCAGAAGTAGCAGGGAGCAGTTCTTC. Encoded protein: CASRSSREQFF. Supplemented by reference TRBV28 and TRBJ2-1, the full variable domain reads DVKVTQSSRYLVKRTGEKVFLECVQDMDHENMFWYRQDPGLGLRLIYFSYDVKMKEKGDIPEGYSVSREKKERFSLILESASTNQTSMYLCASRSSREQFFGPGTRLTVL.

This clonotype appeared a few times. The chain couples TRBV7-8 to TRBJ1-5; D is possibly TRBD1 (5 bases). Trimming took 5 bases from V and 6 from J, leaving 11 bases between them. CDR1 SGHVS and CDR2 FQNEAQ come from the germline V gene. This CDR3 region has 13 residues. CDR3 region: CASSMTVLQPQHF. Here the CDR3 DNA reads TGTGCCAGCAGCATGACAGTCCTTCAGCCCCAGCATTTT.

This clonotype was detected only a few times. This chain links TRBV11-1 with TRBJ2-3, with 14 bases matching TRBD2. The germline V gene encodes CDR1 SGHAT and CDR2 FQDESV (reference sequence). V gave up 5 bases and J gave up 5 bases; unmatched junction bases: 12. The CDR3 loop spans 18 amino acids. The CDR3 nucleotides read TGTGCCAGCAGCCCGCTCCCGGGACTAGCGGGAGTCGGAGATACGCAGTATTTT. Its protein product is CASSPLPGLAGVGDTQYF.

In this sample, this clonotype turned up a few times. The V gene is TRBV10-3, the J gene TRBJ2-5; D is tentatively TRBD1 or TRBD2 (5 bases each). The germline V gene has CDR1 ENHRY and CDR2 SYGVKD. The germline V and J ends were trimmed by 10 bases and 5 bases, with 17 bases remaining between them. The CDR3 has 13 residues. The CDR3 here is CATGIRGEETQYF. Written as DNA, the CDR3 is TGTGCCACCGGGATTAGGGGCGAGGAGACCCAGTACTTC.

The rearrangement links TRBV5-4 to TRBJ2-3, with TRBD2 matching over 8 bases. The V segment lost 6 bases and the J segment 8 bases; nucleotides outside the gene matches: 20. The germline gives CDR1 SGHNT, CDR2 YYREEE (reference sequence). CDR3 length equals 17 residues. The CDR3 here is CASNQRFSGGPSFTQYF. In nucleotides, the CDR3 is TGTGCCAGCAACCAACGCTTTTCGGGAGGGCCGTCTTTTACGCAGTATTTT.

This chain links TRBV6-5 with TRBJ1-2; tentative D call: TRBD1 (5 bases). V shed 7 bases and J shed 7 bases, with 13 bases lying between them. The germline V gene encodes CDR1 MNHEY and CDR2 SVGAGI. CDR3 length: 12 amino acids. CDR3: CASTRDGAGYTF. The CDR3 coding sequence is TGTGCCAGCACCAGGGACGGGGCTGGCTACACCTTC.

This clonotype was counted ten times or more. This chain connects TRBV2 to TRBJ2-1, with 8 positions matching TRBD2. Germline V gene lookup returns CDR1 SNHLY and CDR2 FYNNEI. After removal of 5 bases from V and 7 bases from J, the junction contained 10 bases not matched to a gene. The CDR3 covers 15 residues. The CDR3 protein is CASSYSQRELNEQFF. For the CDR3, the DNA is TGTGCCAGCAGTTACTCGCAGCGGGAGCTAAATGAGCAGTTCTTC. Combining the CDR3 with reference TRBV2 and TRBJ2-1 gives the whole variable domain EPEVTQTPSHQVTQMGQEVILRCVPISNHLYFYWYRQILGQKVEFLVSFYNNEISEKSEIFDDQFSVERPDGSNFTLKIRSTKLEDSAMYFCASSYSQRELNEQFFGPGTRLTVL.

V gene TRBV18 combines with J gene TRBJ2-1; D uncertain. This CDR3 is 13 amino acids long. Germline CDR1 and CDR2: KGHSH and LQKENI. V was pared by 0 bases and J by 7 bases, with 7 bases between. The CDR3 bases are TGTGCCAGCTCACCACCGGACGGGAATGAGCAGTTCTTC. Translation gives CASSPPDGNEQFF.

This chain uses TRBV30 with TRBJ2-5; no definite D call. The CDR3 totals 11 residues. Trimming removed 5 bases from V and 5 bases from J, with 9 bases in between. Germline-derived CDR1 and CDR2 are GTSNPN and SVGIG (reference sequence). The CDR3: CAWEPWETQYF. Here the CDR3 DNA reads TGTGCCTGGGAGCCATGGGAGACCCAGTACTTC.

The chain links TRBV29-1 to TRBJ1-3, with D perhaps TRBD1 (5 bases). CDR3 length: 13 amino acids. Germline V CDR1 and CDR2: SQVTM, ANQGSEA. V gave up 7 bases and J gave up 4 bases, with 14 bases separating them. As DNA, the CDR3 is TGCAGCGCCCTTTGGGGGTCCGGAAACACCATATATTTT. Protein product: CSALWGSGNTIYF.

This clonotype has just a few counts. The rearrangement uses TRBV10-2 and TRBJ2-7; TRBD2 is a possible D gene (6 bases). With 4 bases removed from V and 7 bases from J, the gap between germline ends came to 23 bases. Germline lookup yields CDR1 WSHSY and CDR2 SAAADI. CDR3 length: 16 amino acids. In nucleotides, the CDR3 is TGCGCCAGCAGTGGTCAGGAGGGCCCGAAACCGGGGGAGCAGTACTTC. Residues: CASSGQEGPKPGEQYF.

This clonotype was observed at least ten times. The chain is built from TRBV29-1 and TRBJ2-5, with TRBD1 matching over 10 bases. CDR3 length equals 12 residues. Germline V CDR1 and CDR2: SQVTM, ANQGSEA. The V and J ends lost 6 bases and 6 bases, in that order; junction bases with no gene match: 4. The DNA of the CDR3 is TGCAGCGTAGACAGGGGGCAAAAGACCCAGTACTTC. The encoded protein is CSVDRGQKTQYF.

V and J are TRBV6-1 and TRBJ1-5, with 7 nucleotides matching TRBD1. Germline V gene data show CDR1 as MNHNS and CDR2 as SASEGT. Trimming removed 6 bases from V and 2 bases from J; junction bases left unmatched: 4. This CDR3 region has 14 residues. Here the CDR3 reads CASRATGGNQPQHF. The DNA of the CDR3 is TGTGCCAGCAGAGCAACAGGGGGCAATCAGCCCCAGCATTTT.

The count of this clonotype is one. At one of its ends the junction is not consistent with the germline gene, which may arise from a read error. DNA of the CDR3: TGCAGTGCCCCAGGGTCGGGGAGAGTGGATTCGCCCCTCCACTTT. This codes for CSAPGSGRVDSPLHF. The rearrangement uses TRBV20-1 and TRBJ1-6; maybe TRBD1 (5 bases). This CDR3 comprises 15 residues. Germline CDR1 and CDR2: DFQATT and SNEGSKA (reference sequence).

The V and J genes are TRBV30 and TRBJ1-1; a possible D gene is TRBD1 (5 bases). The CDR3 sequence is 14 residues long. Trimming shortened V by 3 bases and J by 1 base, and 12 bases separated the two germline ends. Germline V gene lookup returns CDR1 GTSNPN and CDR2 SVGIG (reference sequence). This CDR3 is CAWSYRGSNTEAFF. Here the CDR3 DNA reads TGTGCCTGGAGCTACCGGGGGTCGAACACTGAAGCTTTCTTT.

The genes are TRBV28 and TRBJ2-7, with 9 bases identical to TRBD2. From germline, CDR1 is MDHEN and CDR2 SYDVKM. CDR3 length: 16 amino acids. V trimming: 3 bases; J trimming: 3 bases; junction bases outside the gene matches: 9. As DNA, the CDR3 is TGTGCCAGCAGTTTGGGTGGTAGCGGGGGAGACTACGAGCAGTACTTC. Its translation is CASSLGGSGGDYEQYF.

This clonotype was counted a few times. The chain carries TRBV5-1 and TRBJ2-2, with 9 positions matching TRBD2. After removal of 7 bases from V and 6 bases from J, the junction contained 10 bases not matched to a gene. The germline V gene encodes CDR1 SGHRS and CDR2 YFSETQ. The CDR3 totals 15 residues. In DNA, the CDR3 is TGCGCCAGCTCACTGAGCGGGAGGACATCCGGGGAGCTGTTTTTT. Encoded protein: CASSLSGRTSGELFF.